The rows below give T cell receptor beta chains drawn from one sample of a study of shared clonotypes between healthy human individuals. Method: immunoSEQ multiplex PCR; TCRdb's copy keeps in-frame clones and lacks some. This table holds hundreds of thousands of clones, 96% found once. Sequencing was performed on naive CD8+ T cells sorted from blood. These receptor sequences come from a man aged 25-40 years in good health. Each CDR3 is given with its conserved first and last residue.

CDR3: CASSSGTSGSPYNEQFF
V: TRBV5-6

CDR3: CASSSRSDQPQHF
V: TRBV7-9

CDR3: CSVEDKGRPYNEQFF
V: TRBV29-1

CDR3: CASSQGNEQFF
V: TRBV5-1

CDR3: CASSVEPPVLAGDNEQFF
V: TRBV9

CDR3: CASSYSGTAYEQYF
V: TRBV6-5

CDR3: CASRPDRGLTGELFF
V: TRBV6-5

CDR3: CSVALAGLQETQYF
V: TRBV29-1

CDR3: CASSPIGRTDTQYF
V: TRBV7-6

CDR3: CASSDWGAGGETQYF
V: TRBV25-1

CDR3: CASSDSAGLWTEQYF
V: TRBV4-3

CDR3: CASSLPGENYGYTF
V: TRBV10-2

CDR3: CASSLEEGRSGYTF
V: TRBV7-9

CDR3: CASSQGGGYEQYF
V: TRBV4-3

CDR3: CASSLYAGVEQYF
V: TRBV28

CDR3: CASSPAGLAGYEQYF
V: TRBV5-1

CDR3: CASTARAELLRVYF
V: TRBV2

CDR3: CASSILAGGETQYF
V: TRBV19

CDR3: CASSSRTWAETLHF
V: TRBV13

CDR3: CASSLTGMNTEAFF
V: TRBV27